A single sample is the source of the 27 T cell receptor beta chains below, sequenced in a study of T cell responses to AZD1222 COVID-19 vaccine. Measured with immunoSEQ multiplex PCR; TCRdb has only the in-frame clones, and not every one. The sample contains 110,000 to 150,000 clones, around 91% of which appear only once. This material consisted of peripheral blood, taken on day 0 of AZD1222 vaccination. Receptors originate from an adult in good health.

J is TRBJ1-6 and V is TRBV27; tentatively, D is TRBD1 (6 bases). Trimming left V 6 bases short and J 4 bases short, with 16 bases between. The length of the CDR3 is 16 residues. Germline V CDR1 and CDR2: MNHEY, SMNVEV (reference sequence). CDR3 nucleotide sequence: TGTGCCAGCAGAAGGGGGGCAGGGACGTATAATTCACCCCTCCACTTT. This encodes CASRRGAGTYNSPLHF.

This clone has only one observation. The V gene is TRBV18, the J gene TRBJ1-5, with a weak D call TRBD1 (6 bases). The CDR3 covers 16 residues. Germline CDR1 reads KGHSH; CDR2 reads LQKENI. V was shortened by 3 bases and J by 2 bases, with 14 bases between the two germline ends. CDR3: CASSPPQGAGNQPQHF. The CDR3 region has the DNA TGTGCCAGCTCACCTCCACAGGGAGCGGGCAATCAGCCCCAGCATTTT. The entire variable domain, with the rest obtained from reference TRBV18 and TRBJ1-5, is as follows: NAGVMQNPRHLVRRRGQEARLRCSPMKGHSHVYWYRQLPEEGLKFMVYLQKENIIDESGMPKERFSAEFPKEGPSILRIQQVVRGDSAAYFCASSPPQGAGNQPQHFGDGTRLSIL.

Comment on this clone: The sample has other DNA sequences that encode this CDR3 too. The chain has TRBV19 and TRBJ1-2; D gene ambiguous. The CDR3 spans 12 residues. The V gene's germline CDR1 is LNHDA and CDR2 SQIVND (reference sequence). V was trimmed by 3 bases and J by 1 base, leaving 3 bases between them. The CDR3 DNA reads TGTGCCAGTAGTATTCGTAACTATGGCTACACCTTC. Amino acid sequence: CASSIRNYGYTF.

The CDR3 region is CASSFRSATDTQYF. The CDR3 DNA sequence: TGTGCCAGCAGCTTCCGTAGCGCCACAGATACGCAGTATTTT. The chain combines TRBV5-5 with TRBJ2-3, with a tentative D call TRBD2 (5 bases). The CDR3 covers 14 residues. Between the trimmed V and J ends, which lost 2 bases and 2 bases, there was a span of 9 bases. Germline values: CDR1 SGHKS, CDR2 YYEKEE (reference sequence).

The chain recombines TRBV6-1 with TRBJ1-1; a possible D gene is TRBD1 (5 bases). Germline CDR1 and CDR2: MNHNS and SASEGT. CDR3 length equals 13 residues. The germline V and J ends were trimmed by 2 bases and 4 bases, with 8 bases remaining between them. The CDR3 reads CASSEPRGTEAFF. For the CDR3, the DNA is TGTGCCAGCAGTGAACCAAGGGGCACTGAAGCTTTCTTT.

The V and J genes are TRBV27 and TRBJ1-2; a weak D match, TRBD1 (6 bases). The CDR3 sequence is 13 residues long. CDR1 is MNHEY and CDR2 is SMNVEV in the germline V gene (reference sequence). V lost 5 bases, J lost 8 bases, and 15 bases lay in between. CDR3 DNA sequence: TGTGCCAGCAGTCCGGGGGGGGCAGAGGGCTACACCTTC. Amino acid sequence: CASSPGGAEGYTF.

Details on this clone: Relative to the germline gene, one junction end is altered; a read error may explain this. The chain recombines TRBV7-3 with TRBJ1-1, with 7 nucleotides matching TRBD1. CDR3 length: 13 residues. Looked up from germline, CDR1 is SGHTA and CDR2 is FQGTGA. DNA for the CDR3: TGTGCCAGCAGCTTAACCTCGACAGGGACTCCTACTTTC. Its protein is CASSLTSTGTPTF.

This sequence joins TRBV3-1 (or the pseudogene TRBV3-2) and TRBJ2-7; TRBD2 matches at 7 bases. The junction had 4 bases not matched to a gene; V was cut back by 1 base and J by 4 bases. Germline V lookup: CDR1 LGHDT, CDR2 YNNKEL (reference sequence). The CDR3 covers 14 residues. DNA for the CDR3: TGTGCCAGCAGCCAAGCGGGGGGTGATTACGAGCAGTACTTC. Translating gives CASSQAGGDYEQYF.

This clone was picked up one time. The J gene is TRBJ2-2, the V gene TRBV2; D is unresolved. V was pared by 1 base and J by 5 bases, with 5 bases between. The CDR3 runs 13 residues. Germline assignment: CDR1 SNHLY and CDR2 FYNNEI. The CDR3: CASSEVETGELFF. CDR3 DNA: TGTGCCAGCAGTGAAGTGGAAACCGGGGAGCTGTTTTTT. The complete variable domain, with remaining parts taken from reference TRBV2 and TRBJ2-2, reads EPEVTQTPSHQVTQMGQEVILRCVPISNHLYFYWYRQILGQKVEFLVSFYNNEISEKSEIFDDQFSVERPDGSNFTLKIRSTKLEDSAMYFCASSEVETGELFFGEGSRLTVL.

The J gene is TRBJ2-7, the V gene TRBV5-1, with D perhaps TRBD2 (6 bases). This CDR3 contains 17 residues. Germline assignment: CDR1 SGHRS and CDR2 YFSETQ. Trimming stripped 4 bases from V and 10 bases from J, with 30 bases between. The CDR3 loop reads CASSPPKNGGTAVGQYF. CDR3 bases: TGCGCCAGCAGCCCTCCTAAGAATGGGGGGACCGCTGTAGGACAGTACTTC.

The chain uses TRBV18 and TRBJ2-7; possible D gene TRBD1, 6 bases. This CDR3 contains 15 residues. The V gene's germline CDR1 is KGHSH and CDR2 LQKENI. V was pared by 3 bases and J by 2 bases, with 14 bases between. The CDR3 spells CASSPATGPTYEQYF. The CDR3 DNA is TGTGCCAGCTCACCCGCGACAGGTCCTACCTACGAGCAGTACTTC.

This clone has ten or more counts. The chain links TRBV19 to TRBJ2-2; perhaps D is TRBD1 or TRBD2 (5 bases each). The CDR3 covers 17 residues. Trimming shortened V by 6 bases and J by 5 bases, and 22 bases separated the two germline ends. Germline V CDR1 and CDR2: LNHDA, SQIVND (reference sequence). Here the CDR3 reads CASSTSGLPPWTGELFF. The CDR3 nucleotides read TGTGCCAGTAGCACCTCGGGGCTGCCACCATGGACCGGGGAGCTGTTTTTT.

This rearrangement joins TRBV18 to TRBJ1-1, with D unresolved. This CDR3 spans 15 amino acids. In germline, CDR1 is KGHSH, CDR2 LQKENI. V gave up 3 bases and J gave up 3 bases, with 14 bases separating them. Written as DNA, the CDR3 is TGTGCCAGCTCACCCCTGGAGAGGCCGTACACTGAAGCTTTCTTT. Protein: CASSPLERPYTEAFF.

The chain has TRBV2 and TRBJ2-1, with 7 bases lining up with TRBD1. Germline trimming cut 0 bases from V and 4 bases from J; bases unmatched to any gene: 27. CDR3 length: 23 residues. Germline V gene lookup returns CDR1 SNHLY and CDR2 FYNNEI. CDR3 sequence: CASSEALASPRQGKVRFYNEQFF. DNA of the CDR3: TGTGCCAGCAGTGAAGCGCTTGCATCCCCAAGACAGGGCAAAGTTCGGTTTTACAATGAGCAGTTCTTC.

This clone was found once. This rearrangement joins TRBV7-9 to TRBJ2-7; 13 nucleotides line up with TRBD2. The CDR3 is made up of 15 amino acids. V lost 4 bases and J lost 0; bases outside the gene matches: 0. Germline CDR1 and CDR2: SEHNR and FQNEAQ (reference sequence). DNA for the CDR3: TGTGCCAGCAGCTGGACTAGCGGGAGCTCCTACGAGCAGTACTTC. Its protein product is CASSWTSGSSYEQYF. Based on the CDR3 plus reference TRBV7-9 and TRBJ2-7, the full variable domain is DTGVSQNPRHKITKRGQNVTFRCDPISEHNRLYWYRQTLGQGPEFLTYFQNEAQLEKSRLLSDRFSAERPKGSFSTLEIQRTEQGDSAMYLCASSWTSGSSYEQYFGPGTRLTVT.

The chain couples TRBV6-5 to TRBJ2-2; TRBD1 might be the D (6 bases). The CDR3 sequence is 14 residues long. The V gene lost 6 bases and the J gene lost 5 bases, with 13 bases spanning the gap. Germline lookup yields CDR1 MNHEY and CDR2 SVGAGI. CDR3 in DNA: TGTGCCAGCAGCCGCAGGGGAGCTACCGGGGAGCTGTTTTTT. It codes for CASSRRGATGELFF.

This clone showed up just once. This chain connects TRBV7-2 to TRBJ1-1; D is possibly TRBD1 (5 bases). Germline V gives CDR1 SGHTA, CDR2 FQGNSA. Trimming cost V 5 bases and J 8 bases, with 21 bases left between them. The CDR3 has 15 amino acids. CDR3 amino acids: CASSPESLRGLEAFF. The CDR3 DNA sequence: TGTGCCAGCAGCCCAGAGAGCCTCCGGGGCCTCGAAGCTTTCTTT.

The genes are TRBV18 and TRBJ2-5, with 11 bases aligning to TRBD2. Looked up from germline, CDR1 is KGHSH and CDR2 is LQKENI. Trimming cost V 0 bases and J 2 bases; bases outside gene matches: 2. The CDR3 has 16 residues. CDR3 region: CASSPPGLADQETQYF. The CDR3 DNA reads TGTGCCAGCTCACCACCGGGACTAGCGGATCAAGAGACCCAGTACTTC.

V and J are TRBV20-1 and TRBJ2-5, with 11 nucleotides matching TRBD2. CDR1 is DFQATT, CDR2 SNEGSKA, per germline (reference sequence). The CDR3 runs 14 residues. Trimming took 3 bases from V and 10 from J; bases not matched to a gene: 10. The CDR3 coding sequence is TGCAGTGCTAGTTTCCTAGCGGGGGGAAGAGACCAGTACTTC. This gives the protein CSASFLAGGRDQYF.

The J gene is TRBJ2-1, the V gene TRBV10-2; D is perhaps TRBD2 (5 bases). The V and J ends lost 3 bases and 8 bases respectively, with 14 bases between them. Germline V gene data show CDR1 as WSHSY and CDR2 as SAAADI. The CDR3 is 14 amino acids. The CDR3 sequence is CASSDSRGVYEQFF. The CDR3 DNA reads TGCGCCAGCAGTGACTCACGGGGAGTCTATGAGCAGTTCTTC.

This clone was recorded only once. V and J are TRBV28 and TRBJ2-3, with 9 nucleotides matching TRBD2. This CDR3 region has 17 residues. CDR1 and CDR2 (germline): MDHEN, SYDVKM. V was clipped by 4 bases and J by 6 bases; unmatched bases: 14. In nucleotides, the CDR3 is TGTGCCAGCAGTTCTTATGGGGCTAGCGGGATAAGGGATACGCAGTATTTT. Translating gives CASSSYGASGIRDTQYF.

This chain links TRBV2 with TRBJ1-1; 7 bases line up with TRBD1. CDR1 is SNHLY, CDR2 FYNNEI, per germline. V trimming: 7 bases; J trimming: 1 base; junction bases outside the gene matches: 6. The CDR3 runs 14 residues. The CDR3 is CASTTRTGNTEAFF. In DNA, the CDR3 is TGTGCCAGCACTACCCGGACAGGGAACACTGAAGCTTTCTTT. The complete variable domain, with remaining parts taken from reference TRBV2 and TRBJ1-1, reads EPEVTQTPSHQVTQMGQEVILRCVPISNHLYFYWYRQILGQKVEFLVSFYNNEISEKSEIFDDQFSVERPDGSNFTLKIRSTKLEDSAMYFCASTTRTGNTEAFFGQGTRLTVV.

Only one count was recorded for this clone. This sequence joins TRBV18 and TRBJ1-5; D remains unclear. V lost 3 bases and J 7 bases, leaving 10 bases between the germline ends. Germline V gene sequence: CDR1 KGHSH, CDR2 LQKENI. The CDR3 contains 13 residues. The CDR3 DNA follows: TGTGCCAGCTCACCTATAAGAGAGCAGCCCCAGCATTTT. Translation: CASSPIREQPQHF.

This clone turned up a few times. In DNA, the CDR3 is TGTGCCAGCAGCTTAATAGCGGGAGGGTTCCATGAGCAGTTCTTC. This gives the protein CASSLIAGGFHEQFF. The chain uses TRBV7-3 and TRBJ2-1; 11 bases map to TRBD2. Germline CDR1 reads SGHTA; CDR2 reads FQGTGA. This CDR3 spans 15 amino acids. V lost 1 base and J lost 8; bases outside the gene matches: 4.

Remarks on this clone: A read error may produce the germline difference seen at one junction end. The CDR3 loop reads CASSQDPQVWVSF. Here the CDR3 DNA reads TGTGCCAGCAGCCAAGACCCACAGGTATGGGTATCGTTT. The chain carries TRBV3-1 (or the pseudogene TRBV3-2) and TRBJ1-1; the D gene is possibly TRBD1 (5 bases). Per the germline V gene, CDR1 is LGHDT and CDR2 is YNNKEL (reference sequence). The CDR3 totals 13 residues.

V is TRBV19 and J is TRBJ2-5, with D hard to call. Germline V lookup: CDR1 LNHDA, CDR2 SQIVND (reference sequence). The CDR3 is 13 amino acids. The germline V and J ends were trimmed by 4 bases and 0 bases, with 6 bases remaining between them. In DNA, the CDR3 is TGTGCCAGTAGTAACTACAACCAAGAGACCCAGTACTTC. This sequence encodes CASSNYNQETQYF.

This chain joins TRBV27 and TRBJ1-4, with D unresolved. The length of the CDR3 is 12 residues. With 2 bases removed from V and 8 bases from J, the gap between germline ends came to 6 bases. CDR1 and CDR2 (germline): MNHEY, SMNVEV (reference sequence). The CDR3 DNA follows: TGTGCCAGCAGTTTAGTGGGGGAAAAACTGTTTTTT. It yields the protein CASSLVGEKLFF.